The source of this TCR beta chain is a study of cytomegalovirus exposure and HLA in healthy donors. Findings and limits, study-wide: Upon later analysis, TCR association rates were observed to vary by HLA locus, being highest for DRB1 and lowest for HLA-C. In an earlier analysis, in several hundred donors, most V segments appeared productive either ~87% or ~30% of the time. The investigators catalogued 180 or so TCR beta chains as cytomegalovirus-associated.

Researchers ran the PCR with 60 Vbeta and 13 Jbeta primers. Clones were read by immunoSEQ multiplex PCR, and TCRdb kept only the in-frame ones, dropping some. Counted here are about 99,000 clones, approximately 76% occurring once; the ten biggest clones make up around 5%. With respect to this clone: What it recognizes is unknown.

All the people who gave samples were healthy bone marrow donors. This CDR3 has 19 residues. The J segment lost 0 bases and the V segment lost 0 bases, leaving 10 bases of the junction unmatched. Germline V gives CDR1 GTSNPN, CDR2 SVGIG (reference sequence). The chain employs TRBV30 and TRBJ2-6, with 8 bases lining up with TRBD1. Sequencing was carried out using PBMCs. This TCR was sampled from a woman younger than 30 in good health and CMV-seropositive. The CDR3 coding sequence is TGTGCCTGGAGTGTAATTCGAACAGGGGGATTCTCTGGGGCCAACGTCCTGACTTTC. It encodes CAWSVIRTGGFSGANVLTF.